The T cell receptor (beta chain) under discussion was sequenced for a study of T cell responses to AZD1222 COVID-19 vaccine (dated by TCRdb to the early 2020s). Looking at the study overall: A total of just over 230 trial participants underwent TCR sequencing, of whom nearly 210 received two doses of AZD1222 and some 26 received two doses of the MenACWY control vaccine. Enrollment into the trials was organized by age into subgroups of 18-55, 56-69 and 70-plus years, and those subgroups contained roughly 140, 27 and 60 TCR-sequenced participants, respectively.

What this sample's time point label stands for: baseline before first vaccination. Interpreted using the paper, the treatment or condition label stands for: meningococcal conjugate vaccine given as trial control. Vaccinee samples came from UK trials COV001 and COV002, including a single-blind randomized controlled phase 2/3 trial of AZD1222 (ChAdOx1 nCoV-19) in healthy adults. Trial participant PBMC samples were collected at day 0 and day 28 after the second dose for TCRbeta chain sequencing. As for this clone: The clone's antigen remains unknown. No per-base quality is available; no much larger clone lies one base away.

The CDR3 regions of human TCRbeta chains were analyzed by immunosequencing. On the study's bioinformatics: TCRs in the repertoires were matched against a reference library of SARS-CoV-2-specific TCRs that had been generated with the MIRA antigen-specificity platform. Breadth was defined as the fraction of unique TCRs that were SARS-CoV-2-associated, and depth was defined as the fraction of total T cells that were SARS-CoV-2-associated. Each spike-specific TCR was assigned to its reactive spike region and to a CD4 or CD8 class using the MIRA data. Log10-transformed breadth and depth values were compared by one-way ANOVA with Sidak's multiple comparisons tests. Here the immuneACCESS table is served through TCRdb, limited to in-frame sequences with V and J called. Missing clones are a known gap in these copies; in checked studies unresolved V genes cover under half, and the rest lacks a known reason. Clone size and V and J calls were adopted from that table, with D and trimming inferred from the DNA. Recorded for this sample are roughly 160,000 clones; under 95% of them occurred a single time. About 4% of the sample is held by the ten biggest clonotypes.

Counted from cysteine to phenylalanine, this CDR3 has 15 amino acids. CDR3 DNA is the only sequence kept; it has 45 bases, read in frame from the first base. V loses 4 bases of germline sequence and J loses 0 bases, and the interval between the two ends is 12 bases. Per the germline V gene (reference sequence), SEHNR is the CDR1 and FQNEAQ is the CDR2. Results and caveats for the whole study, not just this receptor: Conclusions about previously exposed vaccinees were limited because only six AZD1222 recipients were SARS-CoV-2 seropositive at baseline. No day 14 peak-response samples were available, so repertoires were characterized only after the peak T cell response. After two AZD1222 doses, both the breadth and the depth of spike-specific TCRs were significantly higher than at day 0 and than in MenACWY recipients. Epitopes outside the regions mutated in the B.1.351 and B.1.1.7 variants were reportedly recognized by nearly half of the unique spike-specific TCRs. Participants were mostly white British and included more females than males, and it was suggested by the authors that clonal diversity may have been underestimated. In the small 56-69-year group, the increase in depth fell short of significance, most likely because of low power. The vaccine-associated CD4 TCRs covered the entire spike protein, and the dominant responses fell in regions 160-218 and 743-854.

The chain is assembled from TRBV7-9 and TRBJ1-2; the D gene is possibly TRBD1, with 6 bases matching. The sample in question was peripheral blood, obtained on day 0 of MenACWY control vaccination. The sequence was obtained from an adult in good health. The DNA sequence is TGTGCCAGCAGCTGGACAGCGAACCCTAACTATGGCTACACCTTC. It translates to CASSWTANPNYGYTF.